This passage covers 10 T cell receptor beta chains from one sample sequenced in a study of blood T cells in healthy people across ages. The second PCR ran about 6 to 11 cycles with a sample-barcoded 5' primer and J-beta primers. Using its own MiXCR run on the 5' RACE reads, TCRdb lists one record per CDR3 protein. This repertoire shows approximately 800,000 distinct CDR3 sequences, around 62% found once; its top ten account for 28%. The sequenced material came from blood. Receptors originate from a man under 40 in good health.

V and J are TRBV12-3 or TRBV12-4 and TRBJ2-2, with D perhaps TRBD1 (6 bases). This CDR3 is built from 13 residues. Trimming took 8 bases from V and 4 from J, leaving 11 bases between them. The CDR3, as DNA: TGTGCCAGCCGGCAGGGGATCACCGGGGAGCTGTTTTTT. As protein: CASRQGITGELFF.

In this sample, this clonotype turned up a few times. This chain connects TRBV20-1 to TRBJ2-1, with D possibly matching TRBD2 (7 bases). V gave up 8 bases and J gave up 3 bases, with 23 bases separating them. The CDR3 totals 16 residues. Germline CDR1 reads DFQATT; CDR2 reads SNEGSKA (reference sequence). The DNA of the CDR3 is TGCAGTCTGGGGGGGGCCGGGACATATTACTACAATGAGCAGTTCTTC. Protein sequence: CSLGGAGTYYYNEQFF.

This sequence joins TRBV7-3 and TRBJ1-6; the D gene is possibly TRBD1 (5 bases). The CDR3 has 15 residues. Germline assignment: CDR1 SGHTA and CDR2 FQGTGA. Trimming stripped 1 base from V and 3 bases from J, with 7 bases between. CDR3 in amino acids: CASSLRGDYNSPLHF. For the CDR3, the DNA is TGTGCCAGCAGCTTAAGGGGGGACTATAATTCACCCCTCCACTTT.

The chain carries TRBV15 and TRBJ1-2, with 7 bases matching TRBD1. V was clipped by 3 bases and J by 6 bases; unmatched bases: 7. Looked up from germline, CDR1 is LNHNV and CDR2 is YYDKDF (reference sequence). This CDR3 is built from 14 residues. Written as DNA, the CDR3 is TGTGCCACCAGCAGGCCAGAGACAGGGAATGGCTACACCTTC. It codes for CATSRPETGNGYTF.

This clonotype was seen only a few times. The gene calls are TRBV28 and TRBJ2-1; D is uncertain. CDR1 and CDR2 from the germline V gene are MDHEN and SYDVKM. The CDR3 contains 11 residues. V lost 7 bases to trimming and J lost 6 bases, with 7 bases between them. The CDR3 spells CASTYLNEQFF. DNA of the CDR3: TGTGCCAGCACCTATCTCAATGAGCAGTTCTTC.

V usage is TRBV5-1 and J usage is TRBJ2-1, with 10 bases aligning to TRBD2. There are 16 residues in the CDR3. V was clipped by 3 bases and J by 6 bases; unmatched bases: 9. Per germline, CDR1 SGHRS and CDR2 YFSETQ. CDR3 amino acids: CASSYSAGGPSNEQFF. Here the CDR3 DNA reads TGCGCCAGCAGCTACTCAGCGGGGGGGCCTAGCAATGAGCAGTTCTTC.

This chain joins TRBV6-5 and TRBJ2-2, with 7 bases matching TRBD2. Unmatched junction bases numbered 5, after V lost 4 bases and J lost 0 bases. Per the germline V gene, CDR1 is MNHEY and CDR2 is SVGAGI. The CDR3 loop spans 16 amino acids. CDR3 DNA: TGTGCCAGCAGTTTGTTCGGGGGGTCGAACACCGGGGAGCTGTTTTTT. Its protein is CASSLFGGSNTGELFF.

The V gene is TRBV4-1, the J gene TRBJ1-2; D is ambiguous. V was trimmed by 4 bases and J by 6 bases, leaving 15 bases between them. The length of the CDR3 is 14 residues. CDR1 MGHRA and CDR2 YSYEKL come from the germline V gene. The CDR3, as DNA: TGCGCCAGCAGCCCTCGGTTGACCGATGATGGCTACACCTTC. It codes for CASSPRLTDDGYTF.

This rearrangement joins TRBV7-9 to TRBJ1-5; 8 bases are a match to TRBD1. In germline, CDR1 is SEHNR, CDR2 FQNEAQ (reference sequence). CDR3 length: 13 residues. With 8 bases clipped from V and 2 bases from J, the junction kept 2 bases outside the gene matches. The CDR3 DNA reads TGTGCCAGCCAGGGGGCCGGCAATCAGCCCCAGCATTTT. Protein sequence: CASQGAGNQPQHF. The variable domain in full, completed from reference TRBV7-9 and TRBJ1-5, reads DTGVSQNPRHKITKRGQNVTFRCDPISEHNRLYWYRQTLGQGPEFLTYFQNEAQLEKSRLLSDRFSAERPKGSFSTLEIQRTEQGDSAMYLCASQGAGNQPQHFGDGTRLSIL.

Only a few counts were recorded for this clonotype. The chain employs TRBV6-1 and TRBJ2-1; the match to TRBD2 covers 15 bases. The CDR3 spans 18 residues. From germline, CDR1 is MNHNS and CDR2 SASEGT. The V and J ends lost 6 bases and 6 bases, in that order; junction bases with no gene match: 12. Written as DNA, the CDR3 is TGTGCCAGCAGACGTCCGGGACTAGCGGGGGGAACGTTCAATGAGCAGTTCTTC. Protein product: CASRRPGLAGGTFNEQFF.